This record covers a single T cell receptor beta chain. Its specific antigen is unknown. Base-call qualities are not available, and no considerably larger clone is one nucleotide away. From the cysteine through the phenylalanine, the CDR3 covers 17 amino acids. This entry keeps only the CDR3 DNA: 51 bases, framed from base 1. V trim: 1 base; J trim: 5 bases; unmatched bases: 7. From a lookup of the germline V gene, CDR1 and CDR2 are SGHAT and FQNNGV. The data originate from a study of beta chain features in type 1 diabetes (dated by TCRdb to 2016 to 2018). Background for the entire study: Mean age, gender distribution, total cell number and subset yield were not different between patients and healthy donors. Naive and central memory subsets were obtained from all 30 or so donors, but regulatory and stem cell-like memory subsets were isolated from only 8 patients and 8 healthy donors. In the study, TCRB repertoires of sorted circulating CD4+ T cell subsets from recently diagnosed type 1 diabetes patients were compared with those of matched healthy donors. A total of 107,917,701 sorted cells were examined across all samples, and a strong correlation was observed between cell number per subset and RNA yield. Results and caveats for the whole study, not just this receptor: At VDJ recombination sites, patients with type 1 diabetes made fewer insertions and deleted more nucleotides, a pattern implying thymic rearrangement abnormalities. The naive, central memory and regulatory TCRB repertoires appeared to resemble one another more closely among patients than among healthy donors. Because small numbers of individuals were included in the HLA sub-analyses, any influence of HLA type on TCRB rearrangement was left unresolved. A moderate but significant shortening of TCRB CDR3 length was observed in type 1 diabetes patients in all four CD4+ subsets. Shorter templates might have been favored by PCR, but patient and control samples were amplified and corrected together, so both groups would have been affected equally by any skew. Sequencing cDNA rather than genomic DNA could over-represent highly expressing activated cells, although activation and CD3 levels did not differ between groups.

From each donor, a single peripheral blood sample of about 116 mL on average was drawn into heparinised tubes. Naive, central memory, regulatory and stem cell-like memory CD4+ T cells were sorted on a BD FACSAria II using a panel including CD45RO, CCR7, CD25, CD127, CD95 and CD27. Purity was above 95% for every sorted population. PBMCs were isolated immediately by Lymphoprep density gradient centrifugation and stained directly without culture. To minimize batch effects, samples were stained and sorted in pairs, one healthy donor with one patient per experiment. The entire isolated RNA was reverse transcribed using the High Capacity cDNA Reverse Transcription Kit, and thus expressed TCRB transcripts were sequenced. Naive, central memory and regulatory T cell samples underwent deep immunoSEQ sequencing, averaging roughly 3.3 million total reads per sample. Sorted cells were lysed in RLT buffer and RNA was extracted with DNase-treated RNeasy Micro or Mini kits, depending on cell number. Each cell subset was processed separately to prevent cross-contamination, with patient and healthy donor samples processed together. The immunoSEQ multiplex PCR was used to amplify TCRB sequences from cDNA, generating 87-bp fragments that spanned the CDR3 region. The amplicons were sequenced using the Illumina HiSeq platform. The authors' pipeline ran thus. Synthetic template baselines were used to correct PCR bias computationally, reads within Hamming distance 2 were collapsed together, and singletons that could not be merged were discarded. By aligning reads against IMGT, V, D and J genes, CDR3 length, and insertions or deletions at six rearrangement sites were assigned. Within each subset, clonotype counts were normalized to sorted cell number, and only after that were true diversity and Gini coefficients computed with the tcR R package. The overlap coefficient, calculated on TCRB nucleotide sequences, was used to measure repertoire sharing. Drawn from immuneACCESS, this table holds only the in-frame rearrangements with V and J called that TCRdb kept. Clones are partly lost; checked studies trace under half to an unresolved V gene and leave the rest unexplained. V, J and clone size reflect that table, while D and trimming were determined from the DNA. Counted in this sample were over 300,000 clones; 7% to 9% of them appeared once. More than 0.4% of the sample is in the top ten clones.

The sequence came from a woman in her late teens or twenties in good health. The sequenced sample was central memory CD4+ T cells from blood. This chain is built from TRBV11-2 and TRBJ2-1; TRBD2 fits 11 bases in the junction. The nucleotide sequence is TGTGCCAGCAGCTTAGGTAGCCTACTAGCGGGAGACAATGAGCAGTTCTTC. Its translation reads: CASSLGSLLAGDNEQFF.